A single sample gave rise to the 7 T cell receptor beta chains below, sequenced in a study of cytomegalovirus exposure and HLA in healthy donors. Primers included in the PCR were 60 Vbeta and 13 Jbeta primers. Clones were read by immunoSEQ multiplex PCR, and TCRdb kept only the in-frame ones, dropping some. The data hold over 200,000 clones, with 70% to 85% observed a single time. Sequenced sample: PBMCs. The receptor source for this set is a woman aged 60-75 years in good health and CMV-seropositive.

The rearrangement uses TRBV19 and TRBJ2-4; TRBD2 agrees at 11 bases. The CDR3 contains 17 residues. CDR1 and CDR2 (germline): LNHDA, SQIVND (reference sequence). The junction had 10 bases not matched to a gene; V was cut back by 7 bases and J by 2 bases. The CDR3 reads CASTAYGTSGPKNIQYF. The CDR3 nucleotides read TGTGCCAGTACCGCGTATGGGACTAGCGGTCCCAAAAACATTCAGTACTTC.

The chain employs TRBV29-1 and TRBJ2-7; 8 bases map to TRBD1. V shed 6 bases, J shed 5 bases, and the junction held 12 bases outside the gene matches. Germline CDR1 reads SQVTM; CDR2 reads ANQGSEA. The CDR3 extends over 14 amino acids. The CDR3 DNA reads as TGCAGCGTGGGAGCTGACAGGGGAAGGGACGAGCAGTACTTC. This encodes CSVGADRGRDEQYF.

The chain recombines TRBV9 with TRBJ1-2, with D possibly matching TRBD1 (6 bases). The germline V gene has CDR1 SGDLS and CDR2 YYNGEE. There are 14 residues in the CDR3. V was cut by 6 bases and J by 4 bases, with 16 bases left in between. The CDR3 nucleotides are TGTGCCAGCAACCGGGACACCCGTCCCTATGGCTACACCTTC. The encoded protein is CASNRDTRPYGYTF.

This clone was observed a few times. V and J are TRBV6-1 and TRBJ2-1, with 11 positions matching TRBD1. Per the germline V gene, CDR1 is MNHNS and CDR2 is SASEGT. V dropped 8 bases and J dropped 6; count of bases not matched to a gene: 9. The CDR3 has 15 residues. The CDR3 spells CASLLGQGAFNEQFF. The CDR3 DNA is TGTGCCAGCCTATTAGGACAGGGGGCGTTCAATGAGCAGTTCTTC.

The J gene is TRBJ1-3, the V gene TRBV6-1; 9 nucleotides agree with TRBD1. Germline-derived CDR1 and CDR2 are MNHNS and SASEGT. This CDR3 spans 16 amino acids. V gave up 4 bases and J gave up 0 bases; unmatched junction bases: 4. CDR3 loop: CASSAGQGHSGNTIYF. The CDR3 region has the DNA TGTGCCAGCAGTGCCGGACAGGGGCACTCTGGAAACACCATATATTTT.

The chain links TRBV27 to TRBJ2-7; 9 nucleotides align to TRBD2. The CDR3 has 17 residues. CDR1 is MNHEY, CDR2 SMNVEV, per germline (reference sequence). V gave up 5 bases and J gave up 2 bases; unmatched junction bases: 13. CDR3 DNA sequence: TGTGCCAGCAGTCCCTCCTTGGTGGTAGCGGGAGCCTACGAGCAGTACTTC. This translates into CASSPSLVVAGAYEQYF.

Of note for this clone: The identical CDR3 is also encoded by other nucleotide sequences in the sample. The chain employs TRBV5-1 and TRBJ2-3, with 11 bases matching TRBD2. Germline lookup yields CDR1 SGHRS and CDR2 YFSETQ. The CDR3 spans 15 residues. V dropped 2 bases and J dropped 3; count of bases not matched to a gene: 2. The CDR3 region has the DNA TGCGCCAGCAGCTTATTAGCGGGAGGGACAGATACGCAGTATTTT. It is translated as CASSLLAGGTDTQYF.